The clone carrying this T cell receptor (beta chain) was observed many times. Antigen specificity is unknown. The sample belongs to a study of regulatory T cells in long-lasting Graves disease. Indicated time point: newly diagnosed GD, antithyroid drugs for less than 3 months. RNA isolated from PBMCs was used to make the TCR library. Germline-derived CDR1 and CDR2 are MNHEY and SMNVEV (reference sequence). The CDR3 sequence is 15 residues long. V dropped 5 bases and J dropped 2 bases, with 15 bases sitting between them. General study findings and limits: Lower TCR diversity characterized persistent Graves' patients relative to newly diagnosed patients. Only a small sample size was used, which may have cut accuracy.

In building TCR beta libraries, iRepertoire HTBI primers were used together with Arm-PCR of CDR3 regions. From the multiplex PCR reads, TCRdb called clonotypes with MiXCR, one entry per CDR3 protein. The top ten hold about an eighth of the sample, which has a few hundred thousand distinct CDR3 sequences, roughly 18% seen once. These sequences were also reported in another study, on T cells in Graves' hyperthyroidism and ophthalmopathy. That report notes: In the analysis, a 13 V-J model separated ophthalmopathy from stable hyperthyroidism.

The sequence derives from a woman in her twenties or thirties with Graves disease. The chain couples TRBV27 to TRBJ1-1; D is perhaps TRBD1 (5 bases). Material: peripheral blood mononuclear cells (PBMCs), obtained at new diagnosis, from a patient treated with antithyroid drugs. The CDR3 region is CASSPPPGINTEAFF. DNA for the CDR3: TGTGCCAGCAGTCCCCCTCCAGGGATTAACACTGAAGCTTTCTTT.